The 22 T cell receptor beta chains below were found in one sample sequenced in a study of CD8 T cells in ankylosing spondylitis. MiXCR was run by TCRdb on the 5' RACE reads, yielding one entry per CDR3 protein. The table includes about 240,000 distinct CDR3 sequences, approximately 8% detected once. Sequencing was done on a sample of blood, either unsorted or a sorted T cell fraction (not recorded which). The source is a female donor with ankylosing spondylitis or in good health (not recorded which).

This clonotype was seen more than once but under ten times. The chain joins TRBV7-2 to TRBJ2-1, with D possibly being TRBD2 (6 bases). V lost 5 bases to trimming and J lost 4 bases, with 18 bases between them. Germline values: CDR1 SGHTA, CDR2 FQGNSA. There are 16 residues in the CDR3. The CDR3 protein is CASSPYGEALYNEQFF. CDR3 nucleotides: TGTGCCAGCAGCCCATACGGGGAGGCCCTATACAATGAGCAGTTCTTC.

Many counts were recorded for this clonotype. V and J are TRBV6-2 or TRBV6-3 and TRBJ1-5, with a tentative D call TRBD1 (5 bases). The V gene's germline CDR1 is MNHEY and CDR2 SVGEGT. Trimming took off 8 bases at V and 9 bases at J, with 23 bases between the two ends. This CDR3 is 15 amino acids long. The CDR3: CASCWGRTSQGPQHF. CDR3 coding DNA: TGTGCCAGCTGTTGGGGACGCACTTCCCAGGGGCCCCAGCATTTT.

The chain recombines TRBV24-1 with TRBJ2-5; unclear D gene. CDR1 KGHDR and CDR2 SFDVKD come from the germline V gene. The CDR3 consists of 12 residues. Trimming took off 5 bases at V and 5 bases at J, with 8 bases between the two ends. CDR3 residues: CATSATGETQYF. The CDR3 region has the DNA TGTGCCACCAGTGCGACGGGTGAGACCCAGTACTTC.

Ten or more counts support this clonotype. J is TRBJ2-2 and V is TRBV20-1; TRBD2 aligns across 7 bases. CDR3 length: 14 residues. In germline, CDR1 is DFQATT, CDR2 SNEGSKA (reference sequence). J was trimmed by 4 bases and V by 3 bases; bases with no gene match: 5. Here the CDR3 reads CSARGGLSTGELFF. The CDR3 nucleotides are TGCAGTGCTAGGGGGGGACTATCCACCGGGGAGCTGTTTTTT.

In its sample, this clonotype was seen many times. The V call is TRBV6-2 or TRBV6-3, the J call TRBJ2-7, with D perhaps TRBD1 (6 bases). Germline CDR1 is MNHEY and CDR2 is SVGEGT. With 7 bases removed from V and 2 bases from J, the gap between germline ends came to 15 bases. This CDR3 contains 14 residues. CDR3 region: CASIPWAGAYEQYF. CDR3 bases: TGTGCCAGCATTCCTTGGGCAGGGGCCTACGAGCAGTACTTC.

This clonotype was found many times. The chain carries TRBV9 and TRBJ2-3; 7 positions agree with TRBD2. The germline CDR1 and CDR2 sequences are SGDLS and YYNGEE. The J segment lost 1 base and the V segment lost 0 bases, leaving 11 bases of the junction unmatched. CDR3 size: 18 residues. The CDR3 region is CASSVGAGNDPGTDTQYF. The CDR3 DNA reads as TGTGCCAGCAGCGTAGGAGCGGGAAACGACCCGGGCACAGATACGCAGTATTTT.

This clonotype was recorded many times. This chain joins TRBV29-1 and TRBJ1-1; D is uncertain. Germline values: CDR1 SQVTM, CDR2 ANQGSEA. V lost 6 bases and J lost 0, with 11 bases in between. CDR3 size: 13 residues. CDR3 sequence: CSVSSTVNTEAFF. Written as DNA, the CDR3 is TGCAGCGTCTCCTCGACGGTGAACACTGAAGCTTTCTTT. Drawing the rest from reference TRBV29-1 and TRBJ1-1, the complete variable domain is SAVISQKPSRDICQRGTSLTIQCQVDSQVTMMFWYRQQPGQSLTLIATANQGSEATYESGFVIDKFPISRPNLTFSTLTVSNMSPEDSSIYLCSVSSTVNTEAFFGQGTRLTVV.

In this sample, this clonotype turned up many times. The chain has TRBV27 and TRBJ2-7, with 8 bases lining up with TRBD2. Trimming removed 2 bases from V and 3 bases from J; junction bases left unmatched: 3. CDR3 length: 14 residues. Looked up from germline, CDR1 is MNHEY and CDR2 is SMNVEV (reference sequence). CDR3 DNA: TGTGCCAGCAGTTTACGGGAGGGAAACTACGAGCAGTACTTC. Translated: CASSLREGNYEQYF.

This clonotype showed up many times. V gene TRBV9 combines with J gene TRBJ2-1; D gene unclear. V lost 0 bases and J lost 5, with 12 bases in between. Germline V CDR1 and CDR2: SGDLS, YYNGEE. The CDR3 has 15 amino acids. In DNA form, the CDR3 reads TGTGCCAGCAGCGTAGGTCGACAACTTAACAATGAGCAGTTCTTC. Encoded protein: CASSVGRQLNNEQFF.

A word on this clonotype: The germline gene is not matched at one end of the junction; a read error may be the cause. The CDR3 region has the DNA TGTGCTAGCAGCGTGGGACTAGCGGGATCCCAAGAGACCCAGTACTTC. Its translation: CASSVGLAGSQETQYF. The chain couples TRBV7-7 to TRBJ2-5; 13 bases are a match to TRBD2. This CDR3 has 16 amino acids. CDR1 is SSHAT, CDR2 FNYEAQ, per germline (reference sequence). Full variable domain (remainder filled in from reference TRBV7-7 and TRBJ2-5): GAGVSQSPRYKVTKRGQDVTLRCDPISSHATLYWYQQALGQGPEFLTYFNYEAQPDKSGLPSDRFSAERPEGSISTLTIQRTEQRDSAMYRCASSVGLAGSQETQYFGPGTRLLVL.

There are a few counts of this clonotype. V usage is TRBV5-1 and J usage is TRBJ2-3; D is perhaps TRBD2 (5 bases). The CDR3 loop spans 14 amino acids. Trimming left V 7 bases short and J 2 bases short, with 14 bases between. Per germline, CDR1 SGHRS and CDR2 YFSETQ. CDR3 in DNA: TGCGCCAGCCGTAGCGAGTCCTTCACAGATACGCAGTATTTT. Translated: CASRSESFTDTQYF. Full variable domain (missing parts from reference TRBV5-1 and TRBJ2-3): KAGVTQTPRYLIKTRGQQVTLSCSPISGHRSVSWYQQTPGQGLQFLFEYFSETQRNKGNFPGRFSGRQFSNSRSEMNVSTLELGDSALYLCASRSESFTDTQYFGPGTRLTVL.

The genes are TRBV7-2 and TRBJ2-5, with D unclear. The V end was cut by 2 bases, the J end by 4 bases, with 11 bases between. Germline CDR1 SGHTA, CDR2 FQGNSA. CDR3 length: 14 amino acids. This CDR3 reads CASSLTGFGETQYF. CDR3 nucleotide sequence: TGTGCCAGCAGCTTAACGGGTTTCGGAGAGACCCAGTACTTC.

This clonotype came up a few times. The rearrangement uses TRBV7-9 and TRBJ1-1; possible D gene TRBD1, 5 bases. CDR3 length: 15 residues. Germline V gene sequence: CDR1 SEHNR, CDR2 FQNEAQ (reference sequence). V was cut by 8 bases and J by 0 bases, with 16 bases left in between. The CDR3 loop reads CASGHWEGLNTEAFF. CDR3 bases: TGTGCCAGCGGCCATTGGGAGGGGCTGAACACTGAAGCTTTCTTT.

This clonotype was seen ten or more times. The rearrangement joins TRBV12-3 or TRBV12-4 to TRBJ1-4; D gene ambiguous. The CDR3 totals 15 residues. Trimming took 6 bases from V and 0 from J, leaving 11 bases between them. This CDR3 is CASSPGSATNEKLFF. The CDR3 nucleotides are TGTGCCAGCAGCCCGGGGAGTGCAACTAATGAAAAACTGTTTTTT.

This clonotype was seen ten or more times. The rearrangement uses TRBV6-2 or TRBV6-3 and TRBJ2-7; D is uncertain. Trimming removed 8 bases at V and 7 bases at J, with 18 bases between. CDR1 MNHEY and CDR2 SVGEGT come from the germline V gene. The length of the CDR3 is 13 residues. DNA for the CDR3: TGTGCCAGCCTTTCAGCCTTTGAATGGGAGCAGTACTTC. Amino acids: CASLSAFEWEQYF.

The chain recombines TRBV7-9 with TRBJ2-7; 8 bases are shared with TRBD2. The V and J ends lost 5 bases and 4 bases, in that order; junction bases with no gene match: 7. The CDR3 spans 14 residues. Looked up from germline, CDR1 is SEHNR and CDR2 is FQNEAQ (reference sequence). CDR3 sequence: CASSPGGASYEQYF. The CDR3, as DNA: TGTGCCAGCAGCCCGGGGGGGGCCTCGTACGAGCAGTACTTC.

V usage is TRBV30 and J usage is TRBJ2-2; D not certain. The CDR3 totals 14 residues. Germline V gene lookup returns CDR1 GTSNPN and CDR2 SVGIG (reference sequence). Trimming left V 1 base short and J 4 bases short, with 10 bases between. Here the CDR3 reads CAWSARLLTGELFF. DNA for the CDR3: TGTGCCTGGAGTGCTAGGCTACTCACCGGGGAGCTGTTTTTT.

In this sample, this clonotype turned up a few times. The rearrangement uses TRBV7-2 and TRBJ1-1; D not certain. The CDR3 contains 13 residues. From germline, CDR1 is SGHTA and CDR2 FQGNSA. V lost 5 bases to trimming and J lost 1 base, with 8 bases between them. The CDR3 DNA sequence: TGTGCCAGCAGCGTATCACCGAACACTGAAGCTTTCTTT. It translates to CASSVSPNTEAFF.

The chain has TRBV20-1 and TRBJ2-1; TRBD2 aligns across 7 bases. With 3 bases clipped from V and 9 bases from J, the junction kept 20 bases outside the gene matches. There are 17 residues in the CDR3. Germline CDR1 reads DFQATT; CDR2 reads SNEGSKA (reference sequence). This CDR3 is CSARVSSAGVREGEQFF. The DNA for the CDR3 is TGCAGTGCTAGGGTTTCCTCGGCGGGAGTAAGAGAAGGTGAGCAGTTCTTC.

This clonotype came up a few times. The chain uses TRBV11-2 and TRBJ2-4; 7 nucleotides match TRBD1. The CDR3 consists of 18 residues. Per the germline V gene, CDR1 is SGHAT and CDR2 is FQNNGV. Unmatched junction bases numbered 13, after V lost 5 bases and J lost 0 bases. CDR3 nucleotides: TGTGCCAGCAGCGACTCCCGGGACAGTACACTAGCCAAAAACATTCAGTACTTC. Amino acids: CASSDSRDSTLAKNIQYF.

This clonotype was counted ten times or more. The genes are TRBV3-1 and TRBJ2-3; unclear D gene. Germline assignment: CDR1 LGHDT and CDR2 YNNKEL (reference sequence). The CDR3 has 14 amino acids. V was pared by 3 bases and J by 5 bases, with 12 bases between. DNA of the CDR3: TGTGCCAGCAGCCAGTCGCCCGTGGGAGATACGCAGTATTTT. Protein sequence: CASSQSPVGDTQYF.

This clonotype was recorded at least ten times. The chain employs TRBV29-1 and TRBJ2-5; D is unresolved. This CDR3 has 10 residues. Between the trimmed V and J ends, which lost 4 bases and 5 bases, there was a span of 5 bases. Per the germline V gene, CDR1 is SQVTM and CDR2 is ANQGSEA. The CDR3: CSVGMETQYF. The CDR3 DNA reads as TGCAGCGTTGGCATGGAGACCCAGTACTTC.